The entry below gives a single T cell receptor beta chain sequence along with its context. The germline gene is not matched at one end of the junction; a read error may be the cause. The CDR3 runs 13 residues. CDR1 and CDR2 (germline): MNHEY, SVGAGI. The data belong to a study of blood T cell repertoires in COVID-19. Looking at the study overall: Samples taken during acute and convalescent COVID-19 were collected in the United States, Italy and Spain. Sources were T cells, B-cell-depleted T cells, or PBMCs; the material itself was cDNA or gDNA.

Authors' methods: Reference gene primer amplification yielded estimated nucleated cell counts. TCRdb's table, derived via immunoSEQ multiplex PCR, lists solely in-frame clones and lacks some. The V and J calls and the clone size are those of that table, but D and trimming were determined from the DNA. The sample lists about 190,000 clones; less than 90% were seen once. Sequenced input: peripheral blood. The sequence was collected from a man between 65 and 85 years old with active or convalescent COVID-19. The chain uses TRBV6-5 and TRBJ1-4, with D perhaps TRBD1 (5 bases). Written as DNA, the CDR3 is TGTGCCACCACTCGGGGGGAGTATGAAAAGCTGTTTTTT. It translates to CATTRGEYEKLFF.